These 20 T cell receptor beta chains originate from one sample sequenced in a study of lung T cells in sarcoidosis with Löfgren's syndrome. TCRdb processed the reads anew with MiXCR; each CDR3 protein has one entry. This table holds about 9,400 distinct CDR3 sequences, less than 20% found once. The sample taken for sequencing was CD4+ T cells from bronchoalveolar lavage. These TCRs come from a human donor with sarcoidosis (Löfgren's syndrome or another form), or a control subject (not recorded which).

The table lists this clonotype with many counts. The V gene is TRBV28, the J gene TRBJ2-2; 14 positions match TRBD2. The CDR3 is 17 residues long. J gave up 3 bases and V 3 bases, and 3 bases lay outside the gene matches. Germline-derived CDR1 and CDR2 are MDHEN and SYDVKM. In nucleotides, the CDR3 is TGTGCCAGCAGTTTGAGGGGACTAGCGGGAGACACCGGGGAGCTGTTTTTT. Protein sequence: CASSLRGLAGDTGELFF.

This clonotype occurred many times. This rearrangement joins TRBV28 to TRBJ1-4, with D unresolved. Germline V gene sequence: CDR1 MDHEN, CDR2 SYDVKM. The CDR3 extends over 11 amino acids. The germline V and J ends were trimmed by 11 bases and 5 bases, with 9 bases remaining between them. In DNA, the CDR3 is TGTGCCTCTCAGGAAAATGAAAAACTGTTTTTT. It encodes CASQENEKLFF.

Of note for this clonotype: A much more abundant neighbour one base away suggests this may be a read error. The chain carries TRBV2 and TRBJ2-3; D remains unclear. The CDR3 covers 15 residues. Deletions cut 0 bases from V and 5 bases from J, with 12 bases between. Germline-derived CDR1 and CDR2 are SNHLY and FYNNEI. The CDR3 DNA reads as TGTGCCAGCAGTGAAGCGAAGGTAGCAGGAGATACGCAGTATTTT. This sequence encodes CASSEAKVAGDTQYF.

This clonotype has just a few counts. Being one base from a much bigger clone, this may be a read error. The chain carries TRBV28 and TRBJ2-1, with D uncertain. V shed 1 base and J shed 9 bases, with 19 bases lying between them. CDR3 length: 16 residues. CDR1 and CDR2 (germline): MDHEN, SYDVKM. The CDR3 DNA reads as TGTGCCAGCAGTTTATCACTAACGGCTAAGATTGGTGAGCAGTTCTTC. This gives the protein CASSLSLTAKIGEQFF. The variable domain in full, with the rest retrieved from reference TRBV28 and TRBJ2-1, is DVKVTQSSRYLVKRTGEKVFLECVQDMDHENMFWYRQDPGLGLRLIYFSYDVKMKEKGDIPEGYSVSREKKERFSLILESASTNQTSMYLCASSLSLTAKIGEQFFGPGTRLTVL.

The chain links TRBV30 to TRBJ2-6, with 7 bases that match TRBD1. Germline-derived CDR1 and CDR2 are GTSNPN and SVGIG (reference sequence). CDR3 size: 16 residues. V shed 3 bases and J 2 bases; nucleotides not matched to a gene: 7. CDR3 DNA sequence: TGTGCCTGGAGCCTGGACAGGCCCCCTGGGGCCAACGTCCTGACTTTC. Protein product: CAWSLDRPPGANVLTF.

In this sample, this clonotype turned up many times. The CDR3: CASSQDAGGGRTQYF. As DNA, the CDR3 is TGCGCCAGCAGCCAAGATGCCGGGGGGGGACGGACCCAGTACTTC. The genes are TRBV4-3 and TRBJ2-5; 8 nucleotides line up with TRBD2. The CDR3 runs 15 residues. Looked up from germline, CDR1 is LGHNA and CDR2 is YSLEER. V was pared by 0 bases and J by 7 bases, with 7 bases of the junction left unmatched.

Remarks on this clonotype: This may be a read error: a much more frequent sequence differs by one nucleotide. The gene calls are TRBV3-1 and TRBJ1-1; D is ambiguous. Per the germline V gene, CDR1 is LGHDT and CDR2 is YNNKEL (reference sequence). The CDR3 sequence is 13 residues long. The CDR3, as DNA: TGTGCCAGCAGCCAAGTACAGAACATTGAAGCTTTCTTT. Its protein product is CASSQVQNIEAFF. Looking up the rest from reference TRBV3-1 and TRBJ1-1 gives the full variable domain: DTAVSQTPKYLVTQMGNDKSIKCEQNLGHDTMYWYKQDSKKFLKIMFSYNNKELIINETVPNRFSPKSPDKAHLNLHINSLELGDSAVYFCASSQVQNIEAFFGQGTRLTVV.

This clonotype was observed a handful of times. This chain links TRBV28 with TRBJ1-2; unclear D gene. The CDR3 contains 12 residues. V dropped 3 bases and J dropped 0 bases, with 2 bases sitting between them. Germline CDR1 and CDR2: MDHEN and SYDVKM. The CDR3 nucleotides read TGTGCCAGCAGTTTCTCTAACTATGGCTACACCTTC. Protein product: CASSFSNYGYTF.

Notes on this clonotype: A read error may account for a junction end that differs from germline. V gene TRBV28 combines with J gene TRBJ1-6, with D possibly TRBD1 on 5 matching bases. There are 13 residues in the CDR3. Germline CDR1 and CDR2: MDHEN and SYDVKM. This chain's CDR3 is CASSPREQSPPHF. CDR3 sequence (DNA): TGTGCTAGCAGTCCCAGGGAGCAATCACCCCCCCACTTT.

Sample share makes this clonotype medium-sized (0.01 to 0.1%). The chain has TRBV18 and TRBJ2-5; D not resolved. The germline V gene has CDR1 KGHSH and CDR2 LQKENI. The germline V and J ends were trimmed by 3 bases and 5 bases, with 7 bases remaining between them. This CDR3 has 12 amino acids. CDR3 protein: CASSPGLETQYF. The CDR3 DNA is TGTGCCAGCTCACCGGGGTTGGAGACCCAGTACTTC.

By its share, this clonotype is large. The chain links TRBV6-6 to TRBJ2-6; D could derive from TRBD1 or TRBD2 (5 bases each). This CDR3 has 17 residues. Trimming removed 2 bases at V and 0 bases at J, with 11 bases between. Germline CDR1 and CDR2: MNHNY and SVGAGI (reference sequence). CDR3 sequence: CASSYMAGGSGANVLTF. The CDR3 DNA reads TGTGCCAGCAGTTACATGGCTGGGGGCTCTGGGGCCAACGTCCTGACTTTC.

Comments on this clonotype: Germline and junction disagree at one end, which may indicate a read error. The rearrangement links TRBV3-1 to TRBJ2-3, with unresolved D. Germline lookup yields CDR1 LGHDT and CDR2 YNNKEL (reference sequence). This CDR3 has 12 amino acids. The CDR3 spells CANSPSVDTQYF. DNA for the CDR3: TGTGCCAACAGCCCAAGTGTAGATACGCAGTATTTT.

Comment on this clonotype: This may arise from a read error, as a much more abundant clone is one base away. In DNA, the CDR3 is TGTGCCAGCAGTCTTCAAGCGCGAGCCACGCAGTATTTT. It codes for CASSLQARATQYF. The J gene is TRBJ2-3, the V gene TRBV12-3 or TRBV12-4; no firm D call. V lost 5 bases, J lost 9 bases, and 15 bases lay in between. The CDR3 is 13 residues long.

This clonotype was seen at least ten times. V is TRBV4-3 and J is TRBJ1-2; D gene ambiguous. The V end was cut by 10 bases, the J end by 5 bases, with 29 bases between. CDR1 LGHNA and CDR2 YSLEER come from the germline V gene. The CDR3 has 17 residues. CDR3 in amino acids: CATAPDLSARVGYGYTF. CDR3 in DNA: TGCGCCACCGCCCCAGACCTCTCGGCGAGGGTAGGTTATGGCTACACCTTC.

By share, this clonotype counts as medium-sized. The rearrangement links TRBV6-6 to TRBJ2-3; tentatively, D is TRBD1 (6 bases). There are 16 residues in the CDR3. CDR1 is MNHNY, CDR2 SVGAGI, per germline (reference sequence). Trimming stripped 2 bases from V and 3 bases from J, with 15 bases between. The CDR3 region is CASSYDSGRGTDTQYF. The CDR3 DNA reads as TGTGCCAGCAGTTACGATTCGGGCAGGGGAACAGATACGCAGTATTTT.

This clonotype came up a few times. A read error may account for a junction end that differs from germline. This chain joins TRBV24-1 and TRBJ2-3; 8 bases map to TRBD1. The CDR3 length is 15 residues. Germline-derived CDR1 and CDR2 are KGHDR and SFDVKD. CDR3 nucleotide sequence: TGTGCCCCCAGCGATCGACAGGGGCGCACAGATACGCAGTATTTT. As protein: CAPSDRQGRTDTQYF.

This clonotype appeared many times. This chain links TRBV7-9 with TRBJ2-2; 7 bases map to TRBD1. CDR1 and CDR2 from the germline V gene are SEHNR and FQNEAQ (reference sequence). Trimming removed 6 bases from V and 2 bases from J; junction bases left unmatched: 6. This CDR3 spans 15 amino acids. The CDR3 spells CASRGGSVNTGELFF. The CDR3 DNA is TGTGCCAGCAGAGGGGGCAGTGTCAACACCGGGGAGCTGTTTTTT.

This clonotype was counted ten times or more. The J gene is TRBJ1-1, the V gene TRBV3-1, with 7 bases that match TRBD1. This CDR3 has 16 amino acids. J lost 1 base, V lost 4 bases, and 9 bases had no gene match. Germline V gene sequence: CDR1 LGHDT, CDR2 YNNKEL (reference sequence). Written as DNA, the CDR3 is TGTGCCAGCAGCCCCCTAAGACAGGGCCCGAACACTGAAGCTTTCTTT. Its protein is CASSPLRQGPNTEAFF.

This clonotype has a count of ten or more. The J gene is TRBJ2-7, the V gene TRBV7-2; 7 nucleotides agree with TRBD1. The CDR3 sequence is 16 residues long. V dropped 5 bases and J dropped 0; count of bases not matched to a gene: 10. Per the germline V gene, CDR1 is SGHTA and CDR2 is FQGNSA. CDR3 sequence (DNA): TGTGCCAGCAGCCTACACGGACAGGACCCCTCCTACGAGCAGTACTTC. This translates into CASSLHGQDPSYEQYF.

This sequence joins TRBV4-2 and TRBJ2-5; TRBD1 matches at 8 bases. This CDR3 is built from 16 residues. V lost 1 base, J lost 4 bases, and 8 bases stayed unmatched. The V gene's germline CDR1 is LGHNA and CDR2 YNFKEQ. The CDR3 sequence: CASSQGWPDRGETQYF. DNA of the CDR3: TGTGCCAGCAGCCAAGGTTGGCCTGACAGGGGAGAGACCCAGTACTTC.